What follows are 3 T cell receptor beta chains derived from one specimen sequenced in a study of shared clonotypes between healthy human individuals (TCRdb year 2020). Libraries were constructed by the immunoSEQ multiplex PCR assay. The table comes from immuneACCESS by way of TCRdb, which keeps in-frame sequences with V and J called. Part of the clones is missing from these tables; in studies checked, under half for an unresolved V gene and the rest for unknown reasons. The sample table contains some 320,000 clones; only one count was recorded for roughly 87% of them. The ten largest make up 15% to 20% of the sample. The material sequenced was memory CD8+ T cells sorted from blood. Read against the paper, the sample's cell subset or site label means: CD45RO+ cells pooled with CCR7-negative TemRA cells. All receptors derive from a man aged 18-30 years in good health.

The table lists this clone with a few counts. The chain uses TRBV6-4 and TRBJ2-3, with TRBD2 matching 9 bases. Trimming cost V 5 bases and J 4 bases; bases outside gene matches: 4. The CDR3 loop spans 14 amino acids. CDR1 is MRHNA and CDR2 is SNTAGT in the germline V gene. The CDR3 region is CASSPSGNADTQYF. The DNA of the CDR3 is TGTGCCAGCAGTCCTAGCGGGAATGCAGATACGCAGTATTTT.

The rearrangement links TRBV28 to TRBJ1-4; D uncertain. Germline V lookup: CDR1 MDHEN, CDR2 SYDVKM. V was cut by 5 bases and J by 11 bases, with 12 bases left in between. The CDR3 is 12 amino acids. CDR3 coding DNA: TGTGCCAGCAGTCCGGGTATTATGAAACTGTTTTTT. Translating it yields CASSPGIMKLFF.

The chain links TRBV28 to TRBJ2-5; the D gene is possibly TRBD1 (6 bases). The CDR3 sequence is 16 residues long. Germline CDR1 reads MDHEN; CDR2 reads SYDVKM. Deletions cut 4 bases from V and 5 bases from J, with 20 bases between. CDR3 nucleotide sequence: TGTGCCAGCAGTTCCGGACAGTGGGAAAGTCGGGAGACCCAGTACTTC. Residues: CASSSGQWESRETQYF. The full variable domain, with the rest looked up from reference TRBV28 and TRBJ2-5, is DVKVTQSSRYLVKRTGEKVFLECVQDMDHENMFWYRQDPGLGLRLIYFSYDVKMKEKGDIPEGYSVSREKKERFSLILESASTNQTSMYLCASSSGQWESRETQYFGPGTRLLVL.